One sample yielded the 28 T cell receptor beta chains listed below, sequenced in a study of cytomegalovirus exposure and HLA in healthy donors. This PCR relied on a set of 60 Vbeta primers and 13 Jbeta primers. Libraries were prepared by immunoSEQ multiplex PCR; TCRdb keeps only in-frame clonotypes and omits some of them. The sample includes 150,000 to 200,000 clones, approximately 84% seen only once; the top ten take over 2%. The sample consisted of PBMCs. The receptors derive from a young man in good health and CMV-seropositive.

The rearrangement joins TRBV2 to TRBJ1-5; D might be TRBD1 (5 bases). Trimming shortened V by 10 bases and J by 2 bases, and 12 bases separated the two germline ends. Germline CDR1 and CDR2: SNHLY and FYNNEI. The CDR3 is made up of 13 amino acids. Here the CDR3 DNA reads TGTGCCACCGGACCCAGGGGCAATCAGCCCCAGCATTTT. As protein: CATGPRGNQPQHF.

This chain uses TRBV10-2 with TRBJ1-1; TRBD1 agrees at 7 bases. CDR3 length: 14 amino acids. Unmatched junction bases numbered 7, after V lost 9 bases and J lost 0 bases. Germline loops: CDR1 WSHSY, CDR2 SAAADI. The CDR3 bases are TGCGCCAGTGACAGGGATGGGTTGAACACTGAAGCTTTCTTT. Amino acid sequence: CASDRDGLNTEAFF.

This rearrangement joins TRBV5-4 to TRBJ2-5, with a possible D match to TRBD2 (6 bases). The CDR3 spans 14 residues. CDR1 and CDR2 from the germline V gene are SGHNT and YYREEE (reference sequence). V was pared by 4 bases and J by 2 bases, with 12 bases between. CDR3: CASSTPEGQETQYF. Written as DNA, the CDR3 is TGTGCCAGCAGCACGCCGGAGGGGCAAGAGACCCAGTACTTC.

This chain's CDR3 is CATSSRRGEGYNEQFF. For the CDR3, the DNA is TGTGCCACCAGCAGCCGAAGGGGGGAGGGCTACAATGAGCAGTTCTTC. V gene TRBV15 combines with J gene TRBJ2-1; the D gene is possibly TRBD2 (7 bases). The CDR3 length is 16 residues. The V and J ends lost 3 bases and 3 bases respectively, with 15 bases between them. Germline assignment: CDR1 LNHNV and CDR2 YYDKDF (reference sequence).

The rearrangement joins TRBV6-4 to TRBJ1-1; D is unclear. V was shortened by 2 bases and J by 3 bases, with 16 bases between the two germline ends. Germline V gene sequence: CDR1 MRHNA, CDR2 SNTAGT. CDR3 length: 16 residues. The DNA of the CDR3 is TGTGCCAGCAGTGACGTATCACGGGGATGGCACACTGAAGCTTTCTTT. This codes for CASSDVSRGWHTEAFF.

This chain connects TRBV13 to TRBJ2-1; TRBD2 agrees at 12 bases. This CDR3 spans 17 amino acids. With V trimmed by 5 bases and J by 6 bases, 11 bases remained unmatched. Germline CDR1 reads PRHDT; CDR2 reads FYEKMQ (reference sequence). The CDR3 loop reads CASSPGLAGLLFNEQFF. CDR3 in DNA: TGTGCCAGCAGCCCCGGACTAGCGGGACTACTATTCAATGAGCAGTTCTTC.

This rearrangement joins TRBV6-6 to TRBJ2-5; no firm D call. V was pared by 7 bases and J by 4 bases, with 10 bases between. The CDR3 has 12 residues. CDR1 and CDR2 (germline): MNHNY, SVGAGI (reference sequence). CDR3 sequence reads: CASKWAGETQYF. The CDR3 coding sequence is TGTGCCAGCAAATGGGCCGGAGAGACCCAGTACTTC.

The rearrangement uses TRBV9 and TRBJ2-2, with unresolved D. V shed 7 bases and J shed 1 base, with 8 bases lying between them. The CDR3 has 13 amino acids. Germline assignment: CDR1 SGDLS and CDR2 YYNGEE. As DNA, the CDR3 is TGTGCCAGCGAGACTGTGAACACCGGGGAGCTGTTTTTT. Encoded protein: CASETVNTGELFF.

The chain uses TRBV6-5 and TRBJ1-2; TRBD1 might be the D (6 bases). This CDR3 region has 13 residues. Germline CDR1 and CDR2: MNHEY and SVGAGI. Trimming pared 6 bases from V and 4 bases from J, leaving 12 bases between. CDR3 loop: CASSLQGSYGYTF. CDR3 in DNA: TGTGCCAGCAGCCTACAGGGTAGCTATGGCTACACCTTC.

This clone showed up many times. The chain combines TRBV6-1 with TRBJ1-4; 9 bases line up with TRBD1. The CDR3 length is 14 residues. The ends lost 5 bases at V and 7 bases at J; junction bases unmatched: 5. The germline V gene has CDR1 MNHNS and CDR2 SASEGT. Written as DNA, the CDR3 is TGTGCCAGCAGTACGGGGACAGGGAGTGAAAAACTGTTTTTT. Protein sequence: CASSTGTGSEKLFF.

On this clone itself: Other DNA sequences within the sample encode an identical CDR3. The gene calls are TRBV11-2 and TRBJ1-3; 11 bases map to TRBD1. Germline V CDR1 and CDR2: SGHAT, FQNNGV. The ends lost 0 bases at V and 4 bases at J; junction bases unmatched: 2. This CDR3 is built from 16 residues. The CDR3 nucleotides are TGTGCCAGCAGCTTAGACGGACAGGGGGCAGGAAACACCATATATTTT. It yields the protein CASSLDGQGAGNTIYF.

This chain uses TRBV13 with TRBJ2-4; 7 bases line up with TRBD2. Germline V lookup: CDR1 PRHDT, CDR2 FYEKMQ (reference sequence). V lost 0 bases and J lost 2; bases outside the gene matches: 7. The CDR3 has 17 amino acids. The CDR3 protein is CASSLGRGEGSKNIQYF. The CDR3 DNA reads TGTGCCAGCAGCTTAGGACGGGGGGAAGGTTCCAAAAACATTCAGTACTTC.

CDR3 residues: CASSQRSGRADEQFF. CDR3 bases: TGCGCCAGCAGCCAGAGGAGCGGGAGGGCCGATGAGCAGTTCTTC. V is TRBV4-3 and J is TRBJ2-1, with 10 nucleotides matching TRBD2. CDR1 is LGHNA and CDR2 is YSLEER in the germline V gene. Trimming cost V 3 bases and J 8 bases; bases outside gene matches: 7. CDR3 length equals 15 residues.

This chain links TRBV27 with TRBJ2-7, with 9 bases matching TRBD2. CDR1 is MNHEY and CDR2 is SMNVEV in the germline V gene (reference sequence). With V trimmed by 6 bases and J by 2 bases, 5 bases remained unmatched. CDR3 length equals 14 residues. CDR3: CASSRSGRPYEQYF. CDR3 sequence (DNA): TGTGCCAGCAGCCGGAGCGGGAGGCCCTACGAGCAGTACTTC.

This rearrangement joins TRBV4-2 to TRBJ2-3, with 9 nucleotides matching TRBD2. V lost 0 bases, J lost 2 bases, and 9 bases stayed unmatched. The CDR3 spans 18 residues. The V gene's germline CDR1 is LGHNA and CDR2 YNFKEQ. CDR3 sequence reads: CASSQEQTTSGITDTQYF. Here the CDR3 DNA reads TGTGCCAGCAGCCAAGAGCAGACGACTAGCGGTATCACAGATACGCAGTATTTT.

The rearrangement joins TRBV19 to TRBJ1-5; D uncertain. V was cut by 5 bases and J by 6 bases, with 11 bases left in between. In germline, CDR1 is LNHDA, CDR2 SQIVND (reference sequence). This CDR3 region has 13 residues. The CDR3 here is CASSWAGGQPQHF. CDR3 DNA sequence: TGTGCCAGTAGTTGGGCGGGAGGTCAGCCCCAGCATTTT.

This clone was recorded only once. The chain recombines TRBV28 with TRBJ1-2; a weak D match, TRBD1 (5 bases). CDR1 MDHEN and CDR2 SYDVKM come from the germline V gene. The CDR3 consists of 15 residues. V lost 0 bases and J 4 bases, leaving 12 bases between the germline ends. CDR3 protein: CASSLWTGRGYGYTF. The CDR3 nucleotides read TGTGCCAGCAGTTTATGGACCGGGAGGGGCTATGGCTACACCTTC.

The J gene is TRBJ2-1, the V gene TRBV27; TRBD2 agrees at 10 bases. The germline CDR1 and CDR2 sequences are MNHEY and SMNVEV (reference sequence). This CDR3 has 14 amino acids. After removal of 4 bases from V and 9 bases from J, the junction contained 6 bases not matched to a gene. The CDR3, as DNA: TGTGCCAGCAGTTCTAGCGGGAGATCGGGTGAGCAGTTCTTC. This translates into CASSSSGRSGEQFF.

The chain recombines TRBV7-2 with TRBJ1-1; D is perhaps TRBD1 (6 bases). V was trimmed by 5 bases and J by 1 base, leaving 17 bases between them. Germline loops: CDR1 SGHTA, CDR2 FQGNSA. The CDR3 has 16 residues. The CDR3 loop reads CASSRAGVGWNTEAFF. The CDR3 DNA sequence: TGTGCCAGCAGCCGGGCAGGGGTCGGATGGAACACTGAAGCTTTCTTT. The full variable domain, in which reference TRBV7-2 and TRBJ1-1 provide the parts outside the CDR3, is GAGVSQSPSNKVTEKGKDVELRCDPISGHTALYWYRQSLGQGLEFLIYFQGNSAPDKSGLPSDRFSAERTGGSVSTLTIQRTQQEDSAVYLCASSRAGVGWNTEAFFGQGTRLTVV.

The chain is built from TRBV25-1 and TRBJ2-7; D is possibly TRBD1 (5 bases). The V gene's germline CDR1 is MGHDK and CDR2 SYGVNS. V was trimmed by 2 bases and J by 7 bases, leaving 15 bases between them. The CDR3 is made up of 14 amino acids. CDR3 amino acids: CASSETGILREQYF. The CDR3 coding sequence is TGTGCCAGCAGTGAAACAGGCATCCTTCGGGAGCAGTACTTC.

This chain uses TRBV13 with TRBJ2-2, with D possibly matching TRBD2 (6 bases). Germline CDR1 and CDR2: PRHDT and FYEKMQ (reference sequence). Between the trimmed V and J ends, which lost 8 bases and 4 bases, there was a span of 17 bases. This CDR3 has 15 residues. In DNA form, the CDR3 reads TGTGCCAGCGGGGGAAAGGGAGGTTTCACCGGGGAGCTGTTTTTT. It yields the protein CASGGKGGFTGELFF.

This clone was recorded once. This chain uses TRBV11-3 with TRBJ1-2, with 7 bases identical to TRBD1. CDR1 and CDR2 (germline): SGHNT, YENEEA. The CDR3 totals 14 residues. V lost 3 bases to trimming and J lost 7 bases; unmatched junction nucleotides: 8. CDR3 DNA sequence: TGTGCCAGCAGCTTGGTTGGACAGGACGGTGGCTACACCTTC. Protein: CASSLVGQDGGYTF.

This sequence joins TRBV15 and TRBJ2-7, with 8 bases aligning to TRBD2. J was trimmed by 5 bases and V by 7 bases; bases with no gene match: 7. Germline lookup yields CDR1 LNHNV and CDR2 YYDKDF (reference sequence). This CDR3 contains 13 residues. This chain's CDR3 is CATKLAGGNEQYF. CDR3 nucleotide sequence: TGTGCCACCAAGCTAGCGGGTGGAAACGAGCAGTACTTC.

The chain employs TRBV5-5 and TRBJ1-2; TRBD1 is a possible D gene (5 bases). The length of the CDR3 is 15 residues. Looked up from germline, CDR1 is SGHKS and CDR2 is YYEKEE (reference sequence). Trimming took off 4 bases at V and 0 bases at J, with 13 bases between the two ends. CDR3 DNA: TGTGCCAGCAGCCCGGCGGGGGTCACTAACTATGGCTACACCTTC. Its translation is CASSPAGVTNYGYTF.

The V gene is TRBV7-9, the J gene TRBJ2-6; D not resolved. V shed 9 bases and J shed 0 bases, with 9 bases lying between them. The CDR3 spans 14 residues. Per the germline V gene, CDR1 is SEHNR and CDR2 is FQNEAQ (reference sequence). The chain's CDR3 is CASIASSGANVLTF. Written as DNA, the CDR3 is TGTGCCAGTATAGCCAGCTCTGGGGCCAACGTCCTGACTTTC.

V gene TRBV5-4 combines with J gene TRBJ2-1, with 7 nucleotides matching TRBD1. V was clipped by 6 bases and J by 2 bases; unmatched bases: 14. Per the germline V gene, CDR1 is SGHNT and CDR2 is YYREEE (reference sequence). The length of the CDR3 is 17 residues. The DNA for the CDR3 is TGTGCCAGCACCTTATTGCAGGGGGAGTACACCTACAATGAGCAGTTCTTC. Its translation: CASTLLQGEYTYNEQFF. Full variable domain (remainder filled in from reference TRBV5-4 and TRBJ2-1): ETGVTQSPTHLIKTRGQQVTLRCSSQSGHNTVSWYQQALGQGPQFIFQYYREEENGRGNFPPRFSGLQFPNYSSELNVNALELDDSALYLCASTLLQGEYTYNEQFFGPGTRLTVL.

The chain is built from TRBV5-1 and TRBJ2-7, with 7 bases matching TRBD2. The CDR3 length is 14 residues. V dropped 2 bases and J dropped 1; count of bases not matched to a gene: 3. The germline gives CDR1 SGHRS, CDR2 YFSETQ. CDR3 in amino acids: CASSFSSGSYEQYF. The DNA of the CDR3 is TGCGCCAGCAGCTTTTCTAGCGGTTCCTACGAGCAGTACTTC.

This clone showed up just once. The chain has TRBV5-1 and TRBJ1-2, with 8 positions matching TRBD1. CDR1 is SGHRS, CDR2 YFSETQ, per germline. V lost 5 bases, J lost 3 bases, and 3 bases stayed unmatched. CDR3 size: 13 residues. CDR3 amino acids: CASRVDRDYGYTF. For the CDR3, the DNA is TGCGCCAGCAGGGTGGACAGGGACTATGGCTACACCTTC.